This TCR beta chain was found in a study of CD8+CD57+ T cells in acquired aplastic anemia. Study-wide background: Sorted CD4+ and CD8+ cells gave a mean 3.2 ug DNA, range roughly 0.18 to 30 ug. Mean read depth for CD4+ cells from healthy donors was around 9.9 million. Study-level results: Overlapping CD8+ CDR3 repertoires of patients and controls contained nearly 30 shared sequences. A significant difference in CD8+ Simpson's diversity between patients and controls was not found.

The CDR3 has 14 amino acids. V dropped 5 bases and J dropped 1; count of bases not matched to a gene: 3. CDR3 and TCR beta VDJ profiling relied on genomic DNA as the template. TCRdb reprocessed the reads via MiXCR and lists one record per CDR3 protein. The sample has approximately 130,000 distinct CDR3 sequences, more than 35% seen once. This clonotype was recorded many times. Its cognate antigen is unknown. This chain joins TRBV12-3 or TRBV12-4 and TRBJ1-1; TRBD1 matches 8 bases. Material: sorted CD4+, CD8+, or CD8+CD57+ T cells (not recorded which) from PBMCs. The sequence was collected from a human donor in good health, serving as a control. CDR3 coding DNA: TGTGCCAGCAGTATTGGACAGGGGAACACTGAAGCTTTCTTT. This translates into CASSIGQGNTEAFF.